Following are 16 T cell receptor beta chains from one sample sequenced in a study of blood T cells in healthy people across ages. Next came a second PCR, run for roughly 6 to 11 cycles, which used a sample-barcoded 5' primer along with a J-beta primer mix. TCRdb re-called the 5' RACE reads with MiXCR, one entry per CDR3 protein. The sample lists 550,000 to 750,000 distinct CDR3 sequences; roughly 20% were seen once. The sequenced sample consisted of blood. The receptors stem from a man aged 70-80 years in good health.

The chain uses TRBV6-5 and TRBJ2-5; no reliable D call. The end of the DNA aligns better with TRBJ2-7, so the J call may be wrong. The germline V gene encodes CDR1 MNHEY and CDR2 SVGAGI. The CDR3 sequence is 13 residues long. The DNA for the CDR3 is TGTGCCAGCAGTTACGACCCGACCTACGAGCAGTACTTC. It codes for CASSYDPTYEQYF.

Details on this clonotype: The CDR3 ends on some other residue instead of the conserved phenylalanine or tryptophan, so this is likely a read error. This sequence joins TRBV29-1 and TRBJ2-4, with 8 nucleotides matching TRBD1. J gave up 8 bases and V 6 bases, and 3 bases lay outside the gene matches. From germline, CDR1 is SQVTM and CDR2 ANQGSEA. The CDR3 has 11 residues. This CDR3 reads CSVQTGDIQYL. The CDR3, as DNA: TGCAGCGTGCAGACAGGGGACATTCAGTACCTC.

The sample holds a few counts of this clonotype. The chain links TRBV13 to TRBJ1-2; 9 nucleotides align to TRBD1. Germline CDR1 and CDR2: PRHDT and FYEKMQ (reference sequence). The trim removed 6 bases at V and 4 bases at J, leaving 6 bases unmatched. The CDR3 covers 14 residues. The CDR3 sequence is CASSWTGEVYGYTF. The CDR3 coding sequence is TGTGCCAGCAGTTGGACAGGGGAAGTCTATGGCTACACCTTC.

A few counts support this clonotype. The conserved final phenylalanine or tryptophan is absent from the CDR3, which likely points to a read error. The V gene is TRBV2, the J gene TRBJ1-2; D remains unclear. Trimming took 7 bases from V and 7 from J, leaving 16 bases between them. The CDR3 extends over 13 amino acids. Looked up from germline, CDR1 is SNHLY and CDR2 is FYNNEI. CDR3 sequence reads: CASTTLREGGYTL. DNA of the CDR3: TGTGCCAGCACTACCCTCCGGGAAGGTGGCTACACCCTC.

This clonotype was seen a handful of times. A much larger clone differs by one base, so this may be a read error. This chain's CDR3 is CASSSKYEQYF. The CDR3 DNA follows: TGTGCCAGCAGTTCGAAGTACGAGCAGTACTTC. The V gene is TRBV11-2, the J gene TRBJ2-5, with unresolved D. The J call may be mistaken, given a closer DNA end match to TRBJ2-7. The germline gives CDR1 SGHAT, CDR2 FQNNGV. There are 11 residues in the CDR3.

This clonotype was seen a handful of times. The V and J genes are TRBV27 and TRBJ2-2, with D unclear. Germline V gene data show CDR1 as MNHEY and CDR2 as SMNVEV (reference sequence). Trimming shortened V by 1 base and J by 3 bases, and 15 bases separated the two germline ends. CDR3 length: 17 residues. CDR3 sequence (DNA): TGTGCCAGCAGTTTATATGCAGGTGGATTGGACACCGGGGAGCTGTTTTTT. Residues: CASSLYAGGLDTGELFF.

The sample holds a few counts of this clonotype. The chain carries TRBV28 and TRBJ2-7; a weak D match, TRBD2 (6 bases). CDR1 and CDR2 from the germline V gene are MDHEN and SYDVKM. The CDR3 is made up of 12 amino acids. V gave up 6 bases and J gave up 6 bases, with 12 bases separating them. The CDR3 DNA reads TGTGCCAGCAGGCCGGGACTCCTCGAGCAGTACTTC. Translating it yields CASRPGLLEQYF.

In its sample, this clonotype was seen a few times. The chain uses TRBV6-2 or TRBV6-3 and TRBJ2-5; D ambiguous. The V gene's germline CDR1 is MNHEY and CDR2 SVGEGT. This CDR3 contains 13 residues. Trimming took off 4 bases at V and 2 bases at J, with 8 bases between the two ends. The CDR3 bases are TGTGCCAGCAGTTCCGTCGGACAAGAGACCCAGTACTTC. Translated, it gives CASSSVGQETQYF.

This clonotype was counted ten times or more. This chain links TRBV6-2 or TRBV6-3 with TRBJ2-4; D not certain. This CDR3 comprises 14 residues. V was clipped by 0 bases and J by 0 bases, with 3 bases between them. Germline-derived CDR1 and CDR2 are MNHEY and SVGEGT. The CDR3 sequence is CASSYSGAKNIQYF. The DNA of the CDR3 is TGTGCCAGCAGTTACTCGGGAGCCAAAAACATTCAGTACTTC.

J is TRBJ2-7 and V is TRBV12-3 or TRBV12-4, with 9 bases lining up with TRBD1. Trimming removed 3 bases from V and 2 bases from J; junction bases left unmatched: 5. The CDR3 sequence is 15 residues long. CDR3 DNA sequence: TGTGCCAGCAGTTTGGGGACAGGGAGCCCCTACGAGCAGTACTTC. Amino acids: CASSLGTGSPYEQYF.

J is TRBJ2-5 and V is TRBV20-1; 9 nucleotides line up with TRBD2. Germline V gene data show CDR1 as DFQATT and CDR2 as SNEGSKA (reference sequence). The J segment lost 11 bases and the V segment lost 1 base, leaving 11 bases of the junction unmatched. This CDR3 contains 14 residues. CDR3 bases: TGCAGTGCTAGAGGGGATAGCGGGAGAATGGAGCAGTACTTC. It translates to CSARGDSGRMEQYF.

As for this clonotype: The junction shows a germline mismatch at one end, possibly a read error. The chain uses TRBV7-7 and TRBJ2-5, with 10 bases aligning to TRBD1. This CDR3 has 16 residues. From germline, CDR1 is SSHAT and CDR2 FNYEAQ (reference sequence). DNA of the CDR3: TGTGCTAGCAGCTTAGGGGGACAGGGGCACTCAGAGACCCAGTACTTC. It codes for CASSLGGQGHSETQYF.

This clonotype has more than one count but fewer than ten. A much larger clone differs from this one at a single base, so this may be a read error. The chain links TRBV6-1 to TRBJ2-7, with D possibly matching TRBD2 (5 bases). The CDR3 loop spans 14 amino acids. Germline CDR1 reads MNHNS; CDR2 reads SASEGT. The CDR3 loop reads CVSSPGLTEYEQYF. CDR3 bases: TGTGTCAGCAGTCCCGGACTCACCGAATACGAGCAGTACTTC.

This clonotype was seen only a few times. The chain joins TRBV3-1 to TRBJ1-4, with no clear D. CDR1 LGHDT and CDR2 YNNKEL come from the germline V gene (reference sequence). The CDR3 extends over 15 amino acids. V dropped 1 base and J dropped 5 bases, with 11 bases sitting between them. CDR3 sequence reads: CASSQGLSPNEKLFF. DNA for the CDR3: TGTGCCAGCAGCCAAGGGCTAAGCCCGAATGAAAAACTGTTTTTT.

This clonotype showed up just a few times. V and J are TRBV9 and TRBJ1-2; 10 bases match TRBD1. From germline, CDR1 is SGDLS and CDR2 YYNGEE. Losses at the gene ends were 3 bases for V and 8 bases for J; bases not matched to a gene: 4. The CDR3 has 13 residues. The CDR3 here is CASSDRDRGGYTF. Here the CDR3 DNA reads TGTGCCAGCAGCGATCGGGACAGGGGAGGCTACACCTTC.

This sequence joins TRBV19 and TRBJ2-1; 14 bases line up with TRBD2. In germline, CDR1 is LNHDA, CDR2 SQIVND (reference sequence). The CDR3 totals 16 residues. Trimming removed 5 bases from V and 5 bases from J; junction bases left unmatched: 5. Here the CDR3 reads CASSETSGRADNEQFF. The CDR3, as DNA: TGTGCCAGTAGTGAGACTAGCGGGAGGGCCGACAATGAGCAGTTCTTC.